This TCR beta chain emerged from a study of vaccination effects on CD4 cells after COVID-19. On the study more broadly: The median interval between the second dose and post-vaccine sampling was 72 days. Study outcomes and limitations: Missing from the study were early post-infection timepoints, and its convalescent patients were few.

Following culture for approximately ten days, CD4+ T cells were isolated. Participants received two doses of either the BNT162b2 or mRNA-1273 vaccine. Vaccinated participants had no history of SARS-CoV-2 infection and tested negative for nucleocapsid antibodies. A half-medium replacement with IL-2 medium was carried out on days 3 and 7. This clone has only a few counts. What it binds is unknown. The method was immunoSEQ multiplex PCR; TCRdb's version includes in-frame clones alone and lacks a portion of them. The repertoire includes tens of thousands of clones, more than 60% of them detected once, and about 2.4% sits in the top ten. The length of the CDR3 is 13 residues. Germline V CDR1 and CDR2: SGHTA, FQGNSA. V was shortened by 2 bases and J by 6 bases, with 8 bases between the two germline ends.

The V and J genes are TRBV7-2 and TRBJ2-1, with no clear D. The receptor's source is a human donor who received a COVID-19 vaccine. The specimen comprised CD4+ T cells from PBMCs cultured without peptide, sampled after COVID-19 vaccination. The CDR3 region is CASSLSPLNEQFF. The CDR3 coding sequence is TGTGCCAGCAGCTTATCCCCTCTCAATGAGCAGTTCTTC.